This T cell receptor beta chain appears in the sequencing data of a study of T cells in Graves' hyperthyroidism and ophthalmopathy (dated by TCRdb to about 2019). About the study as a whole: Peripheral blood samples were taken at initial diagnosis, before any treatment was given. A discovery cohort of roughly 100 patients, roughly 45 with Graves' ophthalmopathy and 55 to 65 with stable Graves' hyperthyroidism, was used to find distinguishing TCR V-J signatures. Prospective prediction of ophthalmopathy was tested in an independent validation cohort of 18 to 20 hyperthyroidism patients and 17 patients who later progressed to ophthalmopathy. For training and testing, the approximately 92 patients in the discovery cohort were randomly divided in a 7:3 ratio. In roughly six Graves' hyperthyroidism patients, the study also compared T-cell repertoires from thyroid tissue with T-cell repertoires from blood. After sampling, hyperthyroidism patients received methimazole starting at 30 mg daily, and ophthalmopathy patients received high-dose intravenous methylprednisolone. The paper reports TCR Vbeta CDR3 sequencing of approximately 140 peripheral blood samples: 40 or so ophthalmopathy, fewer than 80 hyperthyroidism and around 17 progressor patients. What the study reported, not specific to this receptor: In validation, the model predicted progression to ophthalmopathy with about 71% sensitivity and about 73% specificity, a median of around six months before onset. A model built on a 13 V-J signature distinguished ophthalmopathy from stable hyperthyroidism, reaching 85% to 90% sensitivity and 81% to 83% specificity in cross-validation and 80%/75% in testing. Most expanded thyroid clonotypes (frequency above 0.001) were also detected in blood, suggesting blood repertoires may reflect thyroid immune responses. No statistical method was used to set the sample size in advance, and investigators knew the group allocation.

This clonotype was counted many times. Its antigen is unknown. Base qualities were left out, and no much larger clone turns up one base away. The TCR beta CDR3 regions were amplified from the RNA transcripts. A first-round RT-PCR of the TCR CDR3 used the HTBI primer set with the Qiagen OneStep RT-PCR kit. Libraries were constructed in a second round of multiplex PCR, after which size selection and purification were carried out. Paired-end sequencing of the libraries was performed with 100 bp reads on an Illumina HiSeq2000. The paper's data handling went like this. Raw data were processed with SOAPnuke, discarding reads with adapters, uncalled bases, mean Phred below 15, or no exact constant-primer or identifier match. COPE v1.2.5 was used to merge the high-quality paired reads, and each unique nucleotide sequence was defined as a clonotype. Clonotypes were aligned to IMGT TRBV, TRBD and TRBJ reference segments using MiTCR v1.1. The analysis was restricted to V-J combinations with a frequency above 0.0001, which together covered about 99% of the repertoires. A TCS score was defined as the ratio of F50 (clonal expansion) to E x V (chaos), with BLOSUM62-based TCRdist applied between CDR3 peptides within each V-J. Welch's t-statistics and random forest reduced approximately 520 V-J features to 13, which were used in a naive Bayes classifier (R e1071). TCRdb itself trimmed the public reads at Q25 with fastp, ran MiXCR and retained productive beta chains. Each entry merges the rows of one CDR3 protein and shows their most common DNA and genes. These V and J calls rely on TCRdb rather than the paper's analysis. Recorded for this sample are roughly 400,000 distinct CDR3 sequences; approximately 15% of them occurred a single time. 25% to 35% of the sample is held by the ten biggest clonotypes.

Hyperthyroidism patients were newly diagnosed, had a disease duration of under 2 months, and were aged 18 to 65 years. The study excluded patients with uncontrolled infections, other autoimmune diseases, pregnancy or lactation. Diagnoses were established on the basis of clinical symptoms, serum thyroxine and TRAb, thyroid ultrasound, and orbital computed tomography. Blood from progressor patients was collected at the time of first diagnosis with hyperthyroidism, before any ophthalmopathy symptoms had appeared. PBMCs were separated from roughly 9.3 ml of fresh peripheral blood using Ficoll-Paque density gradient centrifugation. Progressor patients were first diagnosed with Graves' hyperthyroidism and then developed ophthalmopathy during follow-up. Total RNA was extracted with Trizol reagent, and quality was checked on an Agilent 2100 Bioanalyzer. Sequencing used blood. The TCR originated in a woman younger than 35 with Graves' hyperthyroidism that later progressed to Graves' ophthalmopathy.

The CDR3: CASSLAGESGRETQYF. The nucleotide sequence reads TGCGCCAGCAGCTTGGCCGGAGAGTCTGGTCGAGAGACCCAGTACTTC. This sequence uses TRBV5-1 and TRBJ2-5, with the D gene too uncertain to name. V and J lose 0 bases and 4 bases, and a span of 16 bases separates them. The CDR3 runs 16 amino acids, cysteine and phenylalanine included. Left in the record is the CDR3 DNA by itself, 48 bases read in frame from the first base. Sequences SGHRS (CDR1) and YFSETQ (CDR2) are obtained from the germline V gene.